These 27 T cell receptor beta chains came from one sample sequenced in a study of blood T cell repertoires in COVID-19 (dated by TCRdb to the early 2020s). Library prep was done by the immunoSEQ multiplex PCR assay. TCRdb mirrors the immuneACCESS table, restricted to in-frame sequences. Some clones are absent from its copies; in checked studies, under half trace to an unresolved V gene, and the reason for the others is unknown. The sample table holds some 330,000 clones, of which roughly 88% were seen once. More than 3% of the sample belongs to the ten largest clones. Material: peripheral blood. All receptors derive from a woman between 45 and 65 years old with active or convalescent COVID-19.

The J gene is TRBJ1-1, the V gene TRBV7-9; TRBD1 aligns across 9 bases. The CDR3 has 15 residues. In germline, CDR1 is SEHNR, CDR2 FQNEAQ (reference sequence). The ends lost 5 bases at V and 4 bases at J; junction bases unmatched: 8. This CDR3 is CASSPRTGDGTEAFF. CDR3 sequence (DNA): TGTGCCAGCAGCCCACGGACAGGGGATGGCACTGAAGCTTTCTTT.

This chain joins TRBV7-2 and TRBJ2-7; 9 bases are shared with TRBD1. J was trimmed by 6 bases and V by 4 bases; bases with no gene match: 7. In germline, CDR1 is SGHTA, CDR2 FQGNSA. The CDR3 is 14 residues long. The CDR3, as DNA: TGTGCCAGCAGCTCCGGGACAGGGACGAGCGAGCAGTACTTC. Protein product: CASSSGTGTSEQYF.

This chain uses TRBV27 with TRBJ2-7; 8 nucleotides line up with TRBD1. After removal of 5 bases from V and 4 bases from J, the junction contained 7 bases not matched to a gene. This CDR3 is 14 amino acids long. Germline CDR1 is MNHEY and CDR2 is SMNVEV (reference sequence). The CDR3 nucleotides are TGTGCCAGCAGTAGGACAGGGTCCTTTTACGAGCAGTACTTC. It encodes CASSRTGSFYEQYF.

This clone was seen a single time. This sequence joins TRBV6-5 and TRBJ1-2, with D unresolved. The CDR3 runs 15 residues. The germline gives CDR1 MNHEY, CDR2 SVGAGI. V lost 2 bases and J lost 8, with 18 bases in between. CDR3 in DNA: TGTGCCAGCAGTTACGCGGAGGGATCGGGCATAGGCTACACCTTC. Translated: CASSYAEGSGIGYTF.

This clone was detected once. V is TRBV11-2 and J is TRBJ2-7; unclear D gene. The V and J ends lost 5 bases and 2 bases respectively, with 4 bases between them. This CDR3 is built from 11 residues. Germline V gene lookup returns CDR1 SGHAT and CDR2 FQNNGV. CDR3 protein: CASSPAYEQYF. Here the CDR3 DNA reads TGTGCCAGCAGCCCAGCCTACGAGCAGTACTTC.

CDR3: CASRRQRDYGYTF. The CDR3 DNA reads TGTGCCAGCAGGAGACAAAGAGACTATGGCTACACCTTC. The rearrangement joins TRBV7-9 to TRBJ1-2; D is uncertain. This CDR3 has 13 residues. CDR1 is SEHNR and CDR2 is FQNEAQ in the germline V gene (reference sequence). V dropped 6 bases and J dropped 3 bases, with 11 bases sitting between them.

V is TRBV5-4 and J is TRBJ2-5; tentative D call: TRBD2 (6 bases). CDR3 length equals 13 residues. V was shortened by 3 bases and J by 6 bases, with 12 bases between the two germline ends. Germline V gives CDR1 SGHNT, CDR2 YYREEE (reference sequence). In DNA, the CDR3 is TGTGCCAGCAGCTCGGGGGAAGTTCAGACCCAGTACTTC. As protein: CASSSGEVQTQYF.

This clone has a single count. The chain has TRBV11-2 and TRBJ1-1, with D maybe TRBD1 (6 bases). V shed 5 bases and J shed 0 bases, with 13 bases lying between them. The CDR3 has 15 residues. Germline CDR1 is SGHAT and CDR2 is FQNNGV. The CDR3 DNA sequence: TGTGCCAGCAGCGACCCAACAGGGTTGAACACTGAAGCTTTCTTT. As protein: CASSDPTGLNTEAFF.

The chain carries TRBV7-2 and TRBJ2-1, with a possible D match to TRBD2 (7 bases). V lost 4 bases, J lost 5 bases, and 21 bases lay in between. Germline CDR1 is SGHTA and CDR2 is FQGNSA. This CDR3 is built from 17 residues. CDR3 in DNA: TGTGCCAGCAGCTCTCCGGCCGGGGGGCCACGCAACAATGAGCAGTTCTTC. Translation gives CASSSPAGGPRNNEQFF.

This chain links TRBV7-2 with TRBJ1-4; tentative D call: TRBD1 (6 bases). This CDR3 is 19 amino acids long. Germline loops: CDR1 SGHTA, CDR2 FQGNSA. Deletions cut 1 base from V and 5 bases from J, with 23 bases between. The CDR3 loop reads CASSLVMGGQANVNEKLFF. In nucleotides, the CDR3 is TGTGCCAGCAGCTTAGTTATGGGGGGGCAGGCGAACGTAAATGAAAAACTGTTTTTT.

With regard to this clone: The identical CDR3 is also encoded by other nucleotide sequences in the sample. The chain is built from TRBV4-2 and TRBJ2-7; 15 bases agree with TRBD2. Germline trimming cut 0 bases from V and 4 bases from J; bases unmatched to any gene: 1. The CDR3 runs to 16 residues. Germline CDR1 is LGHNA and CDR2 is YNFKEQ. The chain's CDR3 is CASSQEGTSGGYEQYF. CDR3 nucleotides: TGTGCCAGCAGCCAAGAGGGGACTAGCGGGGGGTACGAGCAGTACTTC.

The chain carries TRBV6-2 or TRBV6-3 and TRBJ2-7, with a possible D match to TRBD1 (6 bases). This CDR3 contains 13 residues. Germline assignment: CDR1 MNHEY and CDR2 SVGEGT. The V end was cut by 4 bases, the J end by 2 bases, with 9 bases between. Here the CDR3 reads CASSWTDPYEQYF. The CDR3 DNA reads TGTGCCAGCAGTTGGACAGACCCCTACGAGCAGTACTTC.

The chain uses TRBV3-1 (or the pseudogene TRBV3-2) and TRBJ2-5; TRBD1 is a possible D gene (6 bases). The germline CDR1 and CDR2 sequences are LGHDT and YNNKEL (reference sequence). The CDR3 is 15 residues long. The germline V and J ends were trimmed by 4 bases and 4 bases, with 16 bases remaining between them. CDR3 loop: CASSPRGGKPETQYF. The CDR3 DNA is TGTGCCAGCAGCCCCCGAGGGGGAAAGCCAGAGACCCAGTACTTC.

The V gene is TRBV30, the J gene TRBJ2-6, with a possible D match to TRBD2 (5 bases). The germline gives CDR1 GTSNPN, CDR2 SVGIG (reference sequence). The CDR3 runs to 15 residues. V dropped 2 bases and J dropped 0 bases, with 8 bases sitting between them. CDR3 sequence: CAWSPGISGANVLTF. CDR3 DNA sequence: TGTGCCTGGAGTCCGGGGATCTCTGGGGCCAACGTCCTGACTTTC.

V and J are TRBV6-5 and TRBJ2-2; 8 bases agree with TRBD1. Germline assignment: CDR1 MNHEY and CDR2 SVGAGI. The CDR3 runs to 15 residues. V lost 7 bases, J lost 2 bases, and 6 bases stayed unmatched. The CDR3 here is CASTTTGENTGELFF. Written as DNA, the CDR3 is TGTGCCAGCACCACGACAGGGGAAAACACCGGGGAGCTGTTTTTT.

This clone was found once. In nucleotides, the CDR3 is TGCGCCAGCAGCTTGGAGGGACAGGGGGCTTCCTATGGCTACACCTTC. This codes for CASSLEGQGASYGYTF. This rearrangement joins TRBV5-1 to TRBJ1-2; 12 bases map to TRBD1. The V segment lost 0 bases and the J segment 4 bases; nucleotides outside the gene matches: 4. The germline CDR1 and CDR2 sequences are SGHRS and YFSETQ. The CDR3 runs 16 residues.

The genes are TRBV19 and TRBJ2-1; no definite D call. CDR1 LNHDA and CDR2 SQIVND come from the germline V gene (reference sequence). Between the trimmed V and J ends, which lost 5 bases and 3 bases, there was a span of 2 bases. The length of the CDR3 is 11 residues. The CDR3 region is CASSLYNEQFF. The CDR3 DNA reads as TGTGCCAGTAGTCTCTACAATGAGCAGTTCTTC.

The rearrangement uses TRBV24-1 and TRBJ2-1; a possible D gene is TRBD2 (5 bases). Germline V gene sequence: CDR1 KGHDR, CDR2 SFDVKD. V was pared by 4 bases and J by 6 bases, with 6 bases between. The CDR3 has 12 residues. CDR3: CATSETSNEQFF. The CDR3 DNA is TGTGCCACCAGTGAAACTAGCAATGAGCAGTTCTTC.

The CDR3 is CASRGQEGYTF. CDR3 nucleotides: TGTGCCAGCAGGGGACAGGAGGGCTACACCTTC. V usage is TRBV6-5 and J usage is TRBJ1-2; 8 nucleotides agree with TRBD1. From germline, CDR1 is MNHEY and CDR2 SVGAGI. V gave up 6 bases and J gave up 8 bases; unmatched junction bases: 2. The CDR3 loop spans 11 amino acids.

The chain carries TRBV30 and TRBJ2-1; unclear D gene. Germline V gives CDR1 GTSNPN, CDR2 SVGIG (reference sequence). CDR3 length: 12 residues. The V and J ends lost 0 bases and 4 bases respectively, with 4 bases between them. The chain's CDR3 is CAWSVEYNEQFF. The CDR3 DNA reads as TGTGCCTGGAGTGTAGAGTACAATGAGCAGTTCTTC. Together with reference TRBV30 and TRBJ2-1, the CDR3 gives the full variable domain: SQTIHQWPATLVQPVGSPLSLECTVEGTSNPNLYWYRQAAGRGLQLLFYSVGIGQISSEVPQNLSASRPQDRQFILSSKKLLLSDSGFYLCAWSVEYNEQFFGPGTRLTVL.

This clone has only a few counts. The chain employs TRBV3-1 (or the pseudogene TRBV3-2) and TRBJ2-3; D remains unclear. CDR1 is LGHDT and CDR2 is YNNKEL in the germline V gene (reference sequence). Deletions cut 5 bases from V and 4 bases from J, with 4 bases between. The CDR3 extends over 11 amino acids. DNA of the CDR3: TGTGCCAGCAGCTTCGCAGATACGCAGTATTTT. It encodes CASSFADTQYF.

CDR3 protein: CASSMAGANTGELFF. The CDR3 DNA follows: TGTGCCAGTAGTATGGCGGGGGCGAACACCGGGGAGCTGTTTTTT. The chain carries TRBV19 and TRBJ2-2, with 7 bases lining up with TRBD2. Germline-derived CDR1 and CDR2 are LNHDA and SQIVND (reference sequence). CDR3 length: 15 residues. J gave up 0 bases and V 3 bases, and 1 base lay outside the gene matches. Based on the CDR3 plus reference TRBV19 and TRBJ2-2, the full variable domain is DGGITQSPKYLFRKEGQNVTLSCEQNLNHDAMYWYRQDPGQGLRLIYYSQIVNDFQKGDIAEGYSVSREKKESFPLTVTSAQKNPTAFYLCASSMAGANTGELFFGEGSRLTVL.

CDR3 protein: CASSLSRGKAGNTIYF. The CDR3, as DNA: TGTGCCAGCAGCTTGAGCAGGGGAAAAGCTGGAAACACCATATATTTT. The chain has TRBV5-4 and TRBJ1-3, with D perhaps matching TRBD1 (6 bases). CDR3 length: 16 amino acids. V was shortened by 1 base and J by 2 bases, with 13 bases between the two germline ends. Germline V gives CDR1 SGHNT, CDR2 YYREEE (reference sequence).

The V and J genes are TRBV5-4 and TRBJ2-7; 10 bases align to TRBD2. Germline V gives CDR1 SGHNT, CDR2 YYREEE (reference sequence). This CDR3 comprises 15 residues. V shed 0 bases, J shed 4 bases, and the junction held 4 bases outside the gene matches. CDR3 residues: CASSLGAGGPYEQYF. The CDR3 bases are TGTGCCAGCAGCTTGGGAGCGGGAGGGCCTTACGAGCAGTACTTC.

The chain combines TRBV7-2 with TRBJ1-1; unclear D gene. Deletions cut 2 bases from V and 3 bases from J, with 7 bases between. Germline V CDR1 and CDR2: SGHTA, FQGNSA. This CDR3 is 13 amino acids long. The CDR3 region is CASSLRVHTEAFF. The CDR3 DNA is TGTGCCAGCAGCTTACGGGTGCACACTGAAGCTTTCTTT.

On this clone itself: This sample also contains other DNA sequences that code for the same CDR3. This chain connects TRBV10-3 to TRBJ1-1, with a weak D call TRBD1 (5 bases). V was cut by 2 bases and J by 3 bases, with 7 bases left in between. The CDR3 loop spans 13 amino acids. Germline CDR1 reads ENHRY; CDR2 reads SYGVKD. This CDR3 reads CAISEGGDTEAFF. The CDR3 nucleotides are TGTGCCATCAGTGAGGGAGGGGACACTGAAGCTTTCTTT.

The V and J genes are TRBV7-3 and TRBJ2-7; no reliable D call. CDR3 length: 13 amino acids. Germline V gene data show CDR1 as SGHTA and CDR2 as FQGTGA. The V end lost 2 bases, the J end lost 3 bases, and 8 bases lay between the germline ends. The CDR3 here is CASSLGQNYEQYF. The CDR3 bases are TGTGCCAGCAGCTTAGGCCAAAACTACGAGCAGTACTTC.